The rows below give T cell receptor beta chains drawn from one sample of a study of a mutant IDH1 vaccine in newly diagnosed glioma. Generated by immunoSEQ multiplex PCR, the TCRdb table keeps only in-frame clones and is missing some. Of 55,000 to 70,000 clones in the sample, around 74% were seen once. Sequencing was performed on PBMCs, taken from a glioma patient treated with radiotherapy, temozolomide or both. The origin of the receptors is a man in his forties or fifties with glioma. The CDR3 runs from the conserved cysteine through the conserved F or W. The D gene is left open where the match is weak. Not all rows give a size; the values are once, few, many and, for expanded clones, a class.

TRBV2	few	.	TRBJ1-5	TGTGCCAGCAGTGGGACGGACAGCAATCAGCCCCAGCATTTT	CASSGTDSNQPQHF
TRBV30	.	.	TRBJ1-3	TGTGCCTGGAGTGTACCCCCCGGCTCTGGAAACACCATATATTTT	CAWSVPPGSGNTIYF
TRBV4-2	.	.	TRBJ1-1	TGTGCCAGCAGCCCCCGGGGCACTGAAGCTTTCTTT	CASSPRGTEAFF
TRBV5-8	once	.	TRBJ2-2	TGTGCCAGCAGCTCTTTGACACGGGAGCTGTTTTTT	CASSSLTRELFF
TRBV6-5	.	TRBD1	TRBJ1-2	TGTGCCAGCAGGTTACCGGGACAGGTTAACTATGGCTACACCTTC	CASRLPGQVNYGYTF
TRBV19	.	.	TRBJ1-5	TGTGCCAGTAGTAATACTGGGGGCAATCAGCCCCAGCATTTT	CASSNTGGNQPQHF
TRBV30	.	.	TRBJ1-5	TGTGCCTGGAGCGCTGGAGGGAACAATCAGCCCCAGCATTTT	CAWSAGGNNQPQHF
TRBV7-6	.	.	TRBJ2-5	TGTGCCAGCAGCTTAAGCCGCAGGGTGACCCAGTACTTC	CASSLSRRVTQYF
TRBV6-5	.	.	TRBJ2-1	TGTGCCAGCAGCGCCGGGACGAGGGCCTACAATGAGCAGTTCTTC	CASSAGTRAYNEQFF
TRBV5-4	.	.	TRBJ1-1	TGTGCCAGCAGCTTGCCCCCCCCTCAAGGACAGAACACTGAAGCTTTCTTT	CASSLPPPQGQNTEAFF
TRBV6-5	.	.	TRBJ2-1	TGTGCCAGCAGGATAAACAGGTATTCCTACAATGAGCAGTTCTTC	CASRINRYSYNEQFF
TRBV28	.	TRBD1	TRBJ1-5	TGTGCCAGCAGTTTGTTCAGGGGGGAGGCCCAGCCCCAGCATTTT	CASSLFRGEAQPQHF
TRBV6-5	.	.	TRBJ1-4	TGTGCCAGCAGTATGACAGGAGGACCTAATGAAAAACTGTTTTTT	CASSMTGGPNEKLFF
TRBV7-9	.	.	TRBJ2-7	TGTGCCAGCAGCTCGCAGACTAGAGAGGCCGAGCAGTACTTC	CASSSQTREAEQYF
TRBV7-8	.	.	TRBJ1-5	TGTGCCAGCAGCCCCTCGGGGGGCGCAAGCAATCAGCCCCAGCATTTT	CASSPSGGASNQPQHF
TRBV5-5	.	.	TRBJ2-7	TGTGCCAGCAGCTTGGTGCAGTTAAGCTCCTACGAGCAGTACTTC	CASSLVQLSSYEQYF
TRBV5-1	.	.	TRBJ2-7	TGCGCCAGCAGCCCAAGCATGGGGGGAACAGGGATAGGCTACGAGCAGTACTTC	CASSPSMGGTGIGYEQYF
TRBV15	.	TRBD1	TRBJ2-1	TGTGCCACCAGCAGTTACAGGGGGCGCAGGGAGCAGTTCTTC	CATSSYRGRREQFF
TRBV29-1	.	.	TRBJ2-2	TGCAGTGGAAGGGCTAACACCGGGGAGCTGTTTTTT	CSGRANTGELFF
TRBV4-1	.	.	TRBJ1-4	TGCGCCAGCAGCGAGGGGGAAAAACTGTTTTTT	CASSEGEKLFF
TRBV4-2	many	.	TRBJ1-1	TGTGCCAGCAGCCAAGGGAAGGCTGAAGCTTTCTTT	CASSQGKAEAFF
TRBV18	.	TRBD1	TRBJ2-7	TGTGCCAGCTCACCAACAGGGGCGCACTACGAGCAGTACTTC	CASSPTGAHYEQYF
TRBV27	.	TRBD1	TRBJ2-6	TGTGCCAGCAGTTCAATGGGACAGGCTGGGGCCAACGTCCTGACTTTC	CASSSMGQAGANVLTF
TRBV2	.	.	TRBJ1-5	TGTGCCAGCAGTGATCCCACAGTGCATCAGCCCCAGCATTTT	CASSDPTVHQPQHF
TRBV20-1	.	.	TRBJ2-7	TGCAGTGCTAGCCTTTACGAGCAGTACTTC	CSASLYEQYF
TRBV29-1	.	.	TRBJ1-2	TGCAGCGTTGGAGGATGGTCAGAGCGAGGCTACACCTTC	CSVGGWSERGYTF
TRBV27	once	TRBD1	TRBJ2-3	TGTGCCAGCAGTAGACAGGGGAGTACGCAGTATTTT	CASSRQGSTQYF
TRBV30	.	TRBD1	TRBJ1-2	TGTGCCTGGAGTCCCCAGGGGGCCCCCTATGGCTACACCTTC	CAWSPQGAPYGYTF
TRBV5-4	.	.	TRBJ2-1	TGTGCCAGCAGCTTGGTGGAGGGATCCTACAATGAGCAGTTCTTC	CASSLVEGSYNEQFF
TRBV29-1	once	TRBD1	TRBJ2-7	TGCAGCGTCGGACAGGGGATTTCCTACGAGCAGTACTTC	CSVGQGISYEQYF
TRBV15	.	.	TRBJ1-3	TGTGCCACCAGCAGAGATCGCCAGCACACTGGAAACACCATATATTTT	CATSRDRQHTGNTIYF
TRBV7-3	.	TRBD2	TRBJ2-2	TGTGCCAGCAGCTTAGAAGCGGGGGGGCCCGCCGGGGAGCTGTTTTTT	CASSLEAGGPAGELFF
TRBV4-1	.	TRBD1	TRBJ2-7	TGCGCCAGCAGCCAAGAACCTGCAGGGGGCTCCTACGAGCAGTACTTC	CASSQEPAGGSYEQYF
TRBV29-1	.	TRBD1	TRBJ1-6	TGCAGCGTTGCCGAAGGACAGGGCAATTCACCCCTCCACTTT	CSVAEGQGNSPLHF
TRBV18	.	TRBD1	TRBJ2-3	TGTGCCAGCTCACCCGAGGGGGACAGTACGCAGTATTTT	CASSPEGDSTQYF
TRBV27	once	.	TRBJ1-4	TGTGCCAGCAGTTCGGGACTGTTTAATGAAAAACTGTTTTTT	CASSSGLFNEKLFF
TRBV5-6	.	.	TRBJ1-5	TGTGCCAGCAGCTTGGGGCGCAATCAGCCCCAGCATTTT	CASSLGRNQPQHF
TRBV27	.	.	TRBJ1-2	TGTGCCAGCAGTTTCCTAGGGTACGATGGCTACACCTTC	CASSFLGYDGYTF
TRBV27	.	.	TRBJ2-7	TGTGCCAGCGCTCCCCTTACAGTTTGGGGGAGCTCCTACGAGCAGTACTTC	CASAPLTVWGSSYEQYF
TRBV2	.	.	TRBJ1-1	TGTGCCAGCAAGTTGGGGCCCGAGAGAACTGAAGCTTCCTTT	CASKLGPERTEASF
TRBV5-1	.	.	TRBJ2-6	TGCGCCAGCAGCTTGGCCGGTGACGCTGGGGCCAACGTCCTGACTTTC	CASSLAGDAGANVLTF
TRBV6-1	once	.	TRBJ1-5	TGTGCCAGCAGTGAAGCATTGGATCCCCAGCATTTT	CASSEALDPQHF
TRBV7-2	.	.	TRBJ2-7	TGTGCCAGCAGCCCGGCGGGCCCCTACGAGCAGTACTTC	CASSPAGPYEQYF
TRBV19	.	.	TRBJ1-2	TGTGCCAGTAACCAGGGCTGGGGCTATGGCTACACCTTC	CASNQGWGYGYTF
TRBV10-3	.	TRBD1	TRBJ2-7	TGTGCCATCAGCGGAGAGGGGGCGGGCAGCTCCTACGAGCAGTACTTC	CAISGEGAGSSYEQYF
TRBV10-3	.	TRBD1	TRBJ2-1	TGTGCCATCAGGGGGACAGGGGATAATGAGCAGTTCTTC	CAIRGTGDNEQFF
TRBV25-1	.	TRBD2	TRBJ2-7	TGTGCCTCCGCGGAGGGACTAGCCGCCTACGAGCAGTACTTC	CASAEGLAAYEQYF
TRBV5-6	.	.	TRBJ2-7	TGTGCCAGCAGCTTGGAGGGCGGCTCCTACGAGCAGTACTTC	CASSLEGGSYEQYF
TRBV7-9	.	.	TRBJ2-1	TGTGCCAGCAGCTCCCTTCTGGATGAGCAGTTCTTC	CASSSLLDEQFF
TRBV27	.	.	TRBJ1-1	TGTGCCAGCAGTTTCACAGGGAACACTGAAGCTTTCTTT	CASSFTGNTEAFF
TRBV14	.	TRBD1	TRBJ1-6	TGTGCCAGCAGCTATCGGACAGGCACGAGGTCACCCCTCCACTTT	CASSYRTGTRSPLHF
TRBV19	.	.	TRBJ1-5	TGTGCCAGTACCAGTGGCAATCAGCCCCAGCATTTT	CASTSGNQPQHF
TRBV6-6	.	.	TRBJ1-2	TGTGCCAGCAGTAGGACAGAGGGCTACACCTTC	CASSRTEGYTF
TRBV19	.	.	TRBJ1-6	TGTGCCAGTAGTATTCAGGAGGGGTCCTATAATTCACCCCTCCACTTT	CASSIQEGSYNSPLHF
TRBV9	.	TRBD1	TRBJ1-2	TGTGCCAGCAGCGGGGACAGGGACTATGGCTACACCTTC	CASSGDRDYGYTF
TRBV19	.	TRBD1	TRBJ1-5	TGTGCCAGTAGGACAGGGGAGAGAGGCAATCAGCCCCAGCATTTT	CASRTGERGNQPQHF
TRBV29-1	.	TRBD1	TRBJ1-1	TGCAGCGTCTCTAGGGACAGGGGCGCTGAAGCTTTCTTT	CSVSRDRGAEAFF